This TCR beta chain was captured by sequencing in a study of cytomegalovirus exposure and HLA in healthy donors. Study-wide results and limits: Sequencing had likely introduced a cluster of highly shared sequence variants as an artifact. Accurate HLA-A and HLA-B prediction from TCR beta sequences was reported for most subjects. A few chains linked to CMV were shown in vitro to be specific for CMV antigens.

The PCR contained 60 Vbeta and 13 Jbeta primers. Clones were sequenced by immunoSEQ multiplex PCR, and TCRdb holds only the in-frame ones, with some missing. The table records roughly 160,000 clones, roughly 81% of them present only once. Details on this clone: As yet, its antigen is unknown.

CDR1 and CDR2 from the germline V gene are SGHNT and YYREEE (reference sequence). The germline V and J ends were trimmed by 0 bases and 3 bases, with 11 bases remaining between them. The CDR3 sequence is 15 residues long. The TCR was taken from a woman aged 50 to 60 in good health and CMV-seronegative. The sequenced sample was PBMCs. This sequence joins TRBV5-4 and TRBJ2-3; TRBD1 is a possible D gene (5 bases). CDR3 in DNA: TGTGCCAGCAGCTTGGACATCGACAGAACAGATACGCAGTATTTT. Encoded protein: CASSLDIDRTDTQYF.